This T cell receptor (beta chain) was identified in a study of cytomegalovirus exposure and HLA in healthy donors (dated by TCRdb to 2017 to 2019). Regarding the complete study: According to a later analysis, the 120 validation repertoires were produced on the same platform as the 600 to 850 repertoires of the first cohort. The study was designed to test whether signatures of past pathogen exposure could be identified by cataloging public T cell receptors. Besides the first cohort of 550 to 750 subjects, a separate validation cohort made up of 120 different subjects was used. High-throughput TCR immunosequencing, statistical association of individual TCRs with disease status, and machine learning were combined to predict cytomegalovirus infection status. General study outcomes and caveats: A total of some 180 TCR beta chains were listed by the study as associated with cytomegalovirus. In vitro tests confirmed that a few of the cytomegalovirus-associated TCR beta chains recognize cytomegalovirus antigens. In both the original and validation cohorts, the classifier was reported to diagnose cytomegalovirus status with high specificity and sensitivity. The authors suggested that the approach could potentially be generalized to other disease states and immunological phenotypes. The validation cohort had no HLA typing available for a later analysis, so co-occurrence within that cohort was assessed over all 120 or so repertoires. Subsequent analysis determined that TCRs grouped into clusters in the first cohort also showed a tendency toward co-occurrence across the 120 validation repertoires, and 85% to 95% of cluster scores exceeded 0. While some public TCRs were present in many individuals, most TCR sequences turned up only very rarely across donors.

Libraries were built with the immunoSEQ multiplex PCR assay. The source study handled its data this way. A statistical classification framework was built to diagnose cytomegalovirus status from the catalog of TCR beta chain sequences. Here the immuneACCESS table is served through TCRdb, limited to in-frame sequences with V and J called. Missing clones are a known gap in these copies; in checked studies unresolved V genes cover under half, and the rest lacks a known reason. V and J calls and clone size are those listed in that table; D and trimming were worked out from the DNA. The table for this sample lists tens of thousands of clones; roughly 95% of them were counted only once. The ten biggest clones cover around 0.69% of the sample. Donors formed part of the validation cohort, which comprised over a hundred subjects and was distinct from the first cohort of some 700 subjects. In the germline V gene, CDR1 corresponds to LGHNA and CDR2 to YSLEER. The CDR3 has 15 amino acids, counting the end cysteine and phenylalanine. Only the CDR3 DNA stays, 45 bases, in frame from base 1. V was cut back by 0 bases and J by 6 bases, leaving a gap of 12 bases between them.

On this clone itself: This clone's antigen is unknown. No quality values exist for individual bases; no much larger clone is one base distant.

The sequence joins TRBV4-3 to TRBJ2-1, with a tentative D gene TRBD2 over 6 matching bases. Sequencing used PBMCs. This clonotype was sampled from a woman aged 18-29 years in good health and CMV-seronegative. The DNA sequence is given as TGCGCCAGCAGCCAAGATTTAGGAGCGGGCAATGAGCAGTTCTTC. Its protein reads: CASSQDLGAGNEQFF.